The source of this T cell receptor (beta chain) is a study of shared clonotypes between healthy human individuals. Method: immunoSEQ multiplex PCR; TCRdb's copy keeps in-frame clones and lacks some. The sample has some 1 million clones; roughly 75% are singletons. Study-wide results and limits: Sharing across a few donors was seen in 4.5% to 6.5% of naive CD4 clonotypes.

A remark on this clone: Its antigen remains unknown.

The sequence came from a man younger than 35 in good health. Sequenced input: memory CD4+ T cells sorted from blood. The subset: CD45RA-negative fraction.

The CDR3 sequence is CASSVEGRGPYNSPLHF. DNA of the CDR3: TGTGCCAGCAGCGTAGAAGGCAGGGGGCCGTATAATTCACCCCTCCACTTT. V gene TRBV9 combines with J gene TRBJ1-6; 8 nucleotides match TRBD1. This CDR3 comprises 17 residues. The V segment lost 0 bases and the J segment 4 bases; nucleotides outside the gene matches: 6. CDR1 SGDLS and CDR2 YYNGEE come from the germline V gene.